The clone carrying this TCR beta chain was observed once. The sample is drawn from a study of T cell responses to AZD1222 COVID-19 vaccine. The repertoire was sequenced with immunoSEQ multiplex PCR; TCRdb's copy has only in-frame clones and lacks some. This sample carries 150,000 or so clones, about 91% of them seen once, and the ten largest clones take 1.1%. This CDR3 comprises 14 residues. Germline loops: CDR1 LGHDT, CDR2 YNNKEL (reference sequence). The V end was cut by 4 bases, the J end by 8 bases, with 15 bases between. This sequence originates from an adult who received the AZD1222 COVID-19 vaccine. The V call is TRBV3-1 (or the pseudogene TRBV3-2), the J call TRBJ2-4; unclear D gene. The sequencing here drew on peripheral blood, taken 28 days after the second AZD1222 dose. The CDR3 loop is CASSRNGIQDIQYF. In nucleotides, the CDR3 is TGTGCCAGCAGCCGTAATGGGATTCAGGACATTCAGTACTTC.